A selection of T cell receptor beta chains follows, all from one sample in a study of T cell responses to AZD1222 COVID-19 vaccine. Measured with immunoSEQ multiplex PCR; TCRdb has only the in-frame clones, and not every one. The sample contains roughly 140,000 clones, around nine tenths of which appear only once. The material was peripheral blood, obtained on day 0 of AZD1222 vaccination. These receptors all stem from an adult in good health. Each CDR3 is given with its conserved first and last residue. Each record gives: V gene, clone size, J gene, D gene, CDR3 protein. The D gene is left open where the match is weak. Clone size is given for some rows only: seen once, a few or many times, or a class if the clone is expanded.

V gene: TRBV28
clone size: .
J gene: TRBJ1-4
D gene: .
CDR3 protein: CASSSPLSATNEKLFF

V gene: TRBV28
clone size: .
J gene: TRBJ1-5
D gene: .
CDR3 protein: CASSLHGYYSNQPQHF

V gene: TRBV27
clone size: .
J gene: TRBJ2-2
D gene: TRBD1
CDR3 protein: CASSPNPDRTGELFF

V gene: TRBV14
clone size: .
J gene: TRBJ2-7
D gene: TRBD2
CDR3 protein: CASSPLAGGPGGYEQYF

V gene: TRBV5-1
clone size: .
J gene: TRBJ2-7
D gene: .
CDR3 protein: CASSSTDETYEQYF

V gene: TRBV7-2
clone size: once
J gene: TRBJ1-6
D gene: .
CDR3 protein: CASSSQGHNNSPLHF

V gene: TRBV7-9
clone size: .
J gene: TRBJ2-7
D gene: TRBD2
CDR3 protein: CASSGGGTEQYF

V gene: TRBV19
clone size: few
J gene: TRBJ1-5
D gene: .
CDR3 protein: CASSIGAELNQPQHF

V gene: TRBV7-8
clone size: .
J gene: TRBJ2-3
D gene: .
CDR3 protein: CASSFVPGTDTQYF

V gene: TRBV10-1
clone size: .
J gene: TRBJ2-2
D gene: .
CDR3 protein: CASRRVYTGELFF

V gene: TRBV18
clone size: few
J gene: TRBJ2-7
D gene: TRBD2
CDR3 protein: CASSPKAGANYEQYF

V gene: TRBV5-5
clone size: .
J gene: TRBJ1-4
D gene: .
CDR3 protein: CASSLGFGGLNEKLFF

V gene: TRBV4-1
clone size: once
J gene: TRBJ2-1
D gene: TRBD1
CDR3 protein: CASSQEHRGPNEQFF

V gene: TRBV6-6
clone size: .
J gene: TRBJ2-2
D gene: .
CDR3 protein: CASLAGDGGELFF

V gene: TRBV6-5
clone size: .
J gene: TRBJ2-5
D gene: .
CDR3 protein: CASRKTHPGTQYF

V gene: TRBV14
clone size: .
J gene: TRBJ1-2
D gene: .
CDR3 protein: CASSAGTNYGYTF

V gene: TRBV27
clone size: .
J gene: TRBJ2-1
D gene: .
CDR3 protein: CASSFGSGRTNEQFF

V gene: TRBV15
clone size: .
J gene: TRBJ2-3
D gene: .
CDR3 protein: CATSRVPGVGSDTQYF

V gene: TRBV15
clone size: .
J gene: TRBJ1-5
D gene: .
CDR3 protein: CATSRDNSNQPQHF

V gene: TRBV6-1
clone size: .
J gene: TRBJ2-7
D gene: .
CDR3 protein: CASSELFSSYEQYF

V gene: TRBV7-9
clone size: .
J gene: TRBJ2-2
D gene: TRBD2
CDR3 protein: CASRPGLATNTGELFF

V gene: TRBV5-8
clone size: once
J gene: TRBJ1-6
D gene: .
CDR3 protein: CASSLAPGDISSPLHF

V gene: TRBV12-5
clone size: .
J gene: TRBJ2-3
D gene: TRBD1
CDR3 protein: CASRGLTDTQYF

V gene: TRBV10-3
clone size: once
J gene: TRBJ2-1
D gene: .
CDR3 protein: CAISESVREQFF

V gene: TRBV4-3
clone size: .
J gene: TRBJ1-3
D gene: .
CDR3 protein: CASSQDPFEPGNTIYF

V gene: TRBV27
clone size: few
J gene: TRBJ1-1
D gene: .
CDR3 protein: CASSLVRISGRGPEAFF

V gene: TRBV9
clone size: .
J gene: TRBJ2-5
D gene: .
CDR3 protein: CASSVEVQETQYF

V gene: TRBV12-3/TRBV12-4
clone size: .
J gene: TRBJ1-2
D gene: .
CDR3 protein: CASAGQGKRGYTF

V gene: TRBV5-6
clone size: .
J gene: TRBJ2-1
D gene: TRBD2
CDR3 protein: CASSPDLGGYNEQFF

V gene: TRBV28
clone size: .
J gene: TRBJ2-7
D gene: TRBD1
CDR3 protein: CASSRDSYSYEQYF

V gene: TRBV28
clone size: .
J gene: TRBJ2-4
D gene: TRBD1
CDR3 protein: CATSYRGHLDIQYF

V gene: TRBV15
clone size: .
J gene: TRBJ2-7
D gene: TRBD2
CDR3 protein: CATSRDDRGRYHEQYF

V gene: TRBV19
clone size: .
J gene: TRBJ2-7
D gene: TRBD1
CDR3 protein: CASSGQGLPFEQYF

V gene: TRBV27
clone size: .
J gene: TRBJ2-1
D gene: TRBD2
CDR3 protein: CASSLDRLAGPYNEQFF

V gene: TRBV3-1/TRBV3-2
clone size: .
J gene: TRBJ2-1
D gene: .
CDR3 protein: CASSLARSSSYNEQFF

V gene: TRBV11-1
clone size: .
J gene: TRBJ2-7
D gene: .
CDR3 protein: CASSFLGTYEQYF

V gene: TRBV3-1/TRBV3-2
clone size: .
J gene: TRBJ1-3
D gene: .
CDR3 protein: CASSRGGSGNTIYF

V gene: TRBV7-2
clone size: .
J gene: TRBJ2-1
D gene: .
CDR3 protein: CASSPQRTIYNEQFF

V gene: TRBV6-5
clone size: .
J gene: TRBJ1-1
D gene: .
CDR3 protein: CASSSNHMNTEAFF

V gene: TRBV19
clone size: .
J gene: TRBJ2-7
D gene: TRBD2
CDR3 protein: CASSIGREFYEQYF